Listed below are T cell receptor beta chains from one sample, sequenced in a study of human T cells and chemical hapten exposure. TCRdb fed the RACE reads into MiXCR, producing one record per CDR3 protein. The data hold about 140,000 distinct CDR3 sequences, with about 11% observed a single time. Sequenced here: whole blood, sampled in connection with sensitization to the hapten diphenylcyclopropenone (DPC). These receptor sequences come from a woman in her forties or fifties with alopecia areata. Some clones in this sample may be carry-over from other donors' samples. The CDR3 runs from the conserved cysteine through the conserved F or W. Each record gives: D gene, J gene, clone size, V gene, CDR3 DNA, CDR3 protein. A D gene is named only where the DNA matches it firmly. Some rows mark clone size as missing; the rest say once, few, many or name a class of expanded clone.

NA | TRBJ1-1 | few | TRBV30 | TGTGCCTGGACCCCCTTGGGCACTGAAGCTTTCTTT | CAWTPLGTEAFF
TRBD1 | TRBJ2-1 | few | TRBV18 | TGTGCCAGCTCACCGATTGACAGGGAAGCCTACAATGAGCAGTTCTTC | CASSPIDREAYNEQFF
NA | TRBJ2-2 | few | TRBV29-1 | TGCAGCGTCAACAGGGCCACCGGGGAGCTGTTTTTT | CSVNRATGELFF
NA | TRBJ2-7 | NA | TRBV7-2 | TGTGCCAGCAGTCTAGGGATGAGGACCGAGCAGTACTTC | CASSLGMRTEQYF
TRBD1 | TRBJ2-2 | many | TRBV10-3 | TGTGCCATCACCCGGACAGGGTTGGTCGGGGAGCTGTTTTTT | CAITRTGLVGELFF
TRBD1 | TRBJ1-2 | few | TRBV27 | TGTGCCAGCAGTTTATTTGGGACAGGGGAAAGAGGCTACACCTTC | CASSLFGTGERGYTF
TRBD1 | TRBJ1-5 | few | TRBV6-2/TRBV6-3 | TGTGCCAGCAGTTACCCCGGACAGGGTGGCAATCAGCCCCAGCATTTT | CASSYPGQGGNQPQHF
NA | TRBJ2-7 | many | TRBV10-2 | TGCGCCAGCAGTGAGGAACTTACGGCCTACGAGCAGTACTTC | CASSEELTAYEQYF
NA | TRBJ2-1 | NA | TRBV4-2 | TGTGCCAGCAGCCGATCCACAATCTACAATGGCGAGCAGTTCTTC | CASSRSTIYNGEQFF
NA | TRBJ2-1 | many | TRBV11-2 | TGTGCCAGCAGCTTAATCGGGGGCGGGAGCACGGAGCAGTTCTTC | CASSLIGGGSTEQFF
NA | TRBJ2-3 | NA | TRBV27 | TGTGCCAGCAGTTTAGGTACAGCACCCACAGATACGCAGTATTTT | CASSLGTAPTDTQYF
NA | TRBJ2-7 | NA | TRBV29-1 | TGCAGCGTTGAGAGTACGCCCTACGAGCAGTACTTC | CSVESTPYEQYF
NA | TRBJ1-6 | few | TRBV20-1 | TGCAGTGCTAGAGATGGGAGCTTGCCGGATTCACCCCTCCACTTT | CSARDGSLPDSPLHF
NA | TRBJ2-7 | NA | TRBV5-1 | TGCGCCAGCAGCTTCGGATTTGGAACAGGAGGATACGAGCAGTACTTC | CASSFGFGTGGYEQYF
NA | TRBJ2-3 | NA | TRBV5-5 | TGTGCCAGCAGCCTCACCCCAGGGGGGATCGGCACAGATACGCAGTATTTT | CASSLTPGGIGTDTQYF
TRBD1 | TRBJ1-3 | NA | TRBV18 | TGTGCCAGCTCACCACCGGGACAGGTCTTCTCTGGAAACACCATATATTTT | CASSPPGQVFSGNTIYF
NA | TRBJ1-1 | NA | TRBV6-2/TRBV6-3 | TGTGCCAGCAGGGACCCTCCCCACAGGGACCCCGGTACTGAAGCTTTCTTT | CASRDPPHRDPGTEAFF
TRBD2 | TRBJ2-1 | many | TRBV7-9 | TGTGCCAGCAGCTCACCGACTAGCGGGAGCCACAATGAGCAGTTCTTC | CASSSPTSGSHNEQFF
TRBD2 | TRBJ2-3 | few | TRBV11-2 | TGTGCCAGCTTGGGACTAGCGGTCACAGATACGCAGTATTTT | CASLGLAVTDTQYF
TRBD1 | TRBJ1-1 | many | TRBV20-1 | TGCAGTGCTAGACTAAGGGACAGCTCGAACACTGAAGCTTTCTTT | CSARLRDSSNTEAFF
TRBD2 | TRBJ2-1 | many | TRBV29-1 | TGCAGCGTCGCTCCGGGACTAAGCTACAATGAGCAGTTCTTC | CSVAPGLSYNEQFF
NA | TRBJ2-5 | NA | TRBV10-3 | TGTGCCATCAGTGAACCCCGGACTACAGAGACCCAGTACTTC | CAISEPRTTETQYF
NA | TRBJ2-3 | few | TRBV20-1 | TGCAGTGCAAGGACAGGCACAGATACGCAGTATTTT | CSARTGTDTQYF
NA | TRBJ1-2 | few | TRBV2 | TGTGCCAGCACCATCCTTTCCGGGACGGCATATGGCTACACCTTC | CASTILSGTAYGYTF
NA | TRBJ2-3 | NA | TRBV5-1 | TGCGCCAGCAGCTCCTCGATGGGCACAGATACGCAGTATTTT | CASSSSMGTDTQYF
NA | TRBJ2-1 | few | TRBV2 | TGTGCCAGCAAGCAGACCACCATCGGGAATGAGCAGTTCTTC | CASKQTTIGNEQFF
NA | TRBJ1-2 | few | TRBV29-1 | TGCAGCGTTGAACCCGATAGGGGCTACACCTTC | CSVEPDRGYTF
NA | TRBJ2-7 | few | TRBV15 | TGTGCCACCAGCAGTGACCGACAGTACGAGCAGTACTTC | CATSSDRQYEQYF
NA | TRBJ2-3 | many | TRBV7-3 | TGTGCCAGCAGCTTAGATGGGGGGCGCACAGATACGCAGTATTTT | CASSLDGGRTDTQYF
TRBD1 | TRBJ1-1 | NA | TRBV30 | TGTGCCTGGAGTGTAAGGACAGGGGGGCGGTACACTGAAGCTTTCTTT | CAWSVRTGGRYTEAFF
NA | TRBJ2-5 | few | TRBV19 | TGTGCCAGTGGCGCGTACCAAGAGACCCAGTACTTC | CASGAYQETQYF
NA | TRBJ2-7 | NA | TRBV12-3/TRBV12-4 | TGTGCCAGCACCCCCTCGGGCGGTGCCTACGAGCAGTACTTC | CASTPSGGAYEQYF
TRBD2 | TRBJ2-5 | NA | TRBV19 | TGTGCCAGTAACCGGGGGGGAGCAGCAGAGACCCAGTACTTC | CASNRGGAAETQYF
TRBD2 | TRBJ2-1 | NA | TRBV11-2 | TGTGCCAGCAGCTTAGATAGGGCTAGCGGGAGGGTTGAGCAGTTCTTC | CASSLDRASGRVEQFF
NA | TRBJ2-1 | few | TRBV21-1 | TGTGCCAGCAGTCACAGGGCCCCCAATGAGCAGTTCTTC | CASSHRAPNEQFF
NA | TRBJ2-5 | few | TRBV6-6 | TGTGCCAGCGGGAGGCCCCCGACCCAGTACTTC | CASGRPPTQYF
NA | TRBJ2-2 | NA | TRBV19 | TGTGCCAGTAGTATAGGGAACACCGGGGAGCTGTTTTTT | CASSIGNTGELFF
NA | TRBJ2-1 | NA | TRBV28 | TGTGCCAGCAGTCTGGGACTTCCCTCCTACAATGAGCAGTTCTTC | CASSLGLPSYNEQFF
NA | TRBJ2-6 | NA | TRBV19 | TGTGCCAGTATCGACAGACGCTCTGGGGCCAACGTCCTGACTTTC | CASIDRRSGANVLTF
NA | TRBJ1-1 | few | TRBV15 | TGTGCCACAGGGGCGCGGAGTGAAGCTTTCTTT | CATGARSEAFF
TRBD1 | TRBJ1-3 | NA | TRBV12-3/TRBV12-4 | TGTGCCAGCATCCCGGGACAGGGGCCCATCTCTGGAAACACCATATATTTT | CASIPGQGPISGNTIYF
TRBD2 | TRBJ2-1 | few | TRBV7-8 | TGTGCCAGCAGCCCCGGGGGGGCGGGAGTCTACAATGAGCAGTTCTTC | CASSPGGAGVYNEQFF
NA | TRBJ2-7 | NA | TRBV21-1 | TGTGCCAGCAGCCCCGGGCGCCTCCAATCCCACGAGCAGTACTTC | CASSPGRLQSHEQYF
NA | TRBJ2-3 | NA | TRBV27 | TGTGCCAGCAAACCCGAGGGACTCCTTGCCACAGATACGCAGTATTTT | CASKPEGLLATDTQYF
NA | TRBJ2-5 | many | TRBV7-9 | TGTGCCAGCAGCTCTTTTCGATTGACCCATGTTGAGACCCAGTACTTC | CASSSFRLTHVETQYF
NA | TRBJ2-4 | many | TRBV15 | TGTGCCACCAGCAGAGATTTAGGCCGGCTGGTGAACATTCAGTACTTC | CATSRDLGRLVNIQYF
NA | TRBJ2-3 | few | TRBV6-2/TRBV6-3 | TGTGCCAGCAGTTACGCCCAGGGTGTATGGACAGATACGCAGTATTTT | CASSYAQGVWTDTQYF
NA | TRBJ2-5 | NA | TRBV6-5 | TGTGCCAGCAGCCCTAACCCAGTGCGGTTTGGGACCCAGTACTTC | CASSPNPVRFGTQYF
NA | TRBJ2-2 | NA | TRBV7-2 | TGTGCCAGCAGCCCCCCGGACCACACCCGCACCGGGGAGCTGTTTTTT | CASSPPDHTRTGELFF
TRBD1 | TRBJ2-7 | few | TRBV7-8 | TGTGCCAGCAGCCCTAGGGGGCGCGAGCAGTACTTC | CASSPRGREQYF
NA | TRBJ1-3 | NA | TRBV24-1 | TGTGCCACCAGTGATCCCCGGGAAGAGTGGCGAAACACCATATATTTT | CATSDPREEWRNTIYF
TRBD1 | TRBJ2-3 | NA | TRBV20-1 | TGCAGTGCCGGGACAGGGATAAACACAGATACGCAGTATTTT | CSAGTGINTDTQYF
NA | TRBJ2-1 | few | TRBV30 | TGTGCCTGGAGTGTACGAAGACTTCGCAACAATGAGCAGTTCTTC | CAWSVRRLRNNEQFF
NA | TRBJ1-4 | few | TRBV12-3/TRBV12-4 | TGTGCCAGCAGTTTAACTCCGGGGGAAAAACTGTTTTTT | CASSLTPGEKLFF
NA | TRBJ1-2 | few | TRBV5-1 | TGCGCCAGCAGCTTGGGGGCCAGCACTAACTATGGCTACACCTTC | CASSLGASTNYGYTF
NA | TRBJ1-2 | NA | TRBV28 | TGTGCCAGCAGTTCTAACTATGGCTACACCTTC | CASSSNYGYTF
NA | TRBJ1-6 | few | TRBV12-3/TRBV12-4 | TGTGCCAGCAGTCTAAGAATGGGCGGGGAATCACCCCTCCACTTT | CASSLRMGGESPLHF
TRBD1 | TRBJ2-5 | NA | TRBV29-1 | TGCAGCGTTGGGGACAGCGACCGAGAGACCCAGTACTTC | CSVGDSDRETQYF
TRBD1 | TRBJ1-5 | few | TRBV7-2 | TGTGCCAGCAGCTTAGGGGGACAGTTCCTGACGCAGCCCCAGCATTTT | CASSLGGQFLTQPQHF